This T cell receptor beta chain was captured by sequencing in a study of control samples from healthy donors and cancer patients. The method was immunoSEQ multiplex PCR; TCRdb's version includes in-frame clones alone and lacks a portion of them. This repertoire shows 45,000 to 65,000 clones, around nine tenths found once; its top ten account for roughly 43%. V gave up 1 base and J gave up 5 bases, with 9 bases separating them. In germline, CDR1 is SGHKS, CDR2 YYEKEE (reference sequence). This CDR3 has 13 amino acids. Sequencing was done on a sample of PBMCs. The chain joins TRBV5-5 to TRBJ2-5, with a weak D call TRBD1 (6 bases). This TCR was sampled from a man in his forties or fifties with head and neck cancer. CDR3 region: CASSLQGWETQYF. The CDR3 DNA reads TGTGCCAGCAGCTTGCAGGGGTGGGAGACCCAGTACTTC.